The sequence of this T cell receptor (beta chain) was determined in a study of T-cell reconstitution after alpha-beta-depleted transplantation in children. V lost 5 bases to trimming and J lost 6 bases; unmatched junction nucleotides: 9. This CDR3 comprises 14 residues. The germline gives CDR1 DFQATT, CDR2 SNEGSKA (reference sequence). Notes on this clonotype: No antigen is known for it.

The study, taken as a whole, reports: As was reported, about two months after transplant, alpha-beta T cells came from several hundred expanded graft clones.

This sample's TCRbeta library carried unique molecular identifier barcodes. TCRdb independently ran MiXCR on the PCR reads; one entry per CDR3 protein. The sample holds some 830,000 distinct CDR3 sequences; around 15% are singletons and the top ten take roughly 5%. Material: PBMCs, mostly from graft donor cells, obtained 360 days after TCRalphabeta/CD19-depleted stem cell transplant. The V and J genes are TRBV20-1 and TRBJ2-2, with 7 nucleotides matching TRBD1. The sequence was obtained from a male patient under 18 who had a stem cell transplant for acute lymphoblastic leukemia, so the T cells may come from the graft donor. CDR3 amino acids: CSAQTGLRPGELFF. The CDR3 DNA reads TGCAGTGCTCAGACAGGGTTACGGCCCGGGGAGCTGTTTTTT.